This T cell receptor (beta chain) was found in a study of T cell repertoires in cytomegalovirus infection. Study-wide background: Selected CMV epitopes included recently identified HLA-C-restricted ones as well as well-studied HLA-B-restricted ones. In public TCR beta signatures, there were indications of both CMV infection and matching HLA type. Whole-study results and caveats: The cumulative frequency of public TCR beta families identified carriers of CMV plus the relevant HLA.

With respect to this clonotype: The antigen remains unidentified.

The CDR3 covers 15 residues. CDR1 is WSHSY, CDR2 SAAADI, per germline. Deletions cut 3 bases from V and 5 bases from J, with 16 bases between. TCRdb re-called the reads with MiXCR, one entry per CDR3 protein. Altogether approximately 1,000,000 distinct CDR3 sequences are present, around 32% being singletons, with the ten largest covering roughly 13%. The sample in question was cultured CD8+ T cells from PBMCs, obtained from culture after CMV antigen stimulation. This chain connects TRBV10-2 to TRBJ1-1; the D gene is possibly TRBD1 (6 bases). The TCR was taken from a human donor in good health (CMV status not recorded). Some clones in this sample may be carry-over from other donors' samples. The CDR3: CASSDPTGFRTEAFF. DNA for the CDR3: TGCGCCAGCAGTGACCCTACAGGGTTTAGGACTGAAGCTTTCTTT.